The 15 T cell receptor beta chains below were found in one sample sequenced in a study of identifying expanded T cells in peripheral blood. Assay: immunoSEQ multiplex PCR; the TCRdb copy retains only in-frame clones and omits some. The table lists approximately 110,000 clones, around 89% of them singletons. The sequenced sample was blood. The receptors come from a person aged 18-70 years in good health.

This rearrangement joins TRBV28 to TRBJ2-1; TRBD2 might be the D (6 bases). CDR3 length equals 16 residues. The V gene lost 6 bases and the J gene lost 0 bases, with 15 bases spanning the gap. CDR1 is MDHEN, CDR2 SYDVKM, per germline. CDR3 sequence reads: CASRGWGDSSYNEQFF. The CDR3 region has the DNA TGTGCCAGCAGAGGGTGGGGGGATTCCTCCTACAATGAGCAGTTCTTC.

In its sample, this clone was seen once. The genes are TRBV7-2 and TRBJ2-1; D might be TRBD2 (5 bases). Per the germline V gene, CDR1 is SGHTA and CDR2 is FQGNSA. V shed 2 bases and J shed 8 bases, with 13 bases lying between them. CDR3 size: 14 residues. The DNA for the CDR3 is TGTGCCAGCAGCTTAATGGGCCGGGGTTATGAGCAGTTCTTC. Residues: CASSLMGRGYEQFF.

The chain has TRBV4-3 and TRBJ2-5, with D uncertain. Germline V lookup: CDR1 LGHNA, CDR2 YSLEER. Trimming cost V 0 bases and J 7 bases, with 15 bases left between them. CDR3 length equals 15 residues. The CDR3 loop is CASSQDNQGSGTQYF. In DNA, the CDR3 is TGCGCCAGCAGCCAAGATAATCAAGGCTCGGGGACCCAGTACTTC.

The chain combines TRBV7-9 with TRBJ2-7, with 9 bases identical to TRBD1. The length of the CDR3 is 14 residues. J was trimmed by 5 bases and V by 2 bases; bases with no gene match: 4. Germline CDR1 is SEHNR and CDR2 is FQNEAQ (reference sequence). The CDR3 bases are TGTGCCAGCAGCTTATTAGGGACAGGGAACGAGCAGTACTTC. Its protein product is CASSLLGTGNEQYF. Filled out from reference TRBV7-9 and TRBJ2-7, the complete variable domain reads DTGVSQNPRHKITKRGQNVTFRCDPISEHNRLYWYRQTLGQGPEFLTYFQNEAQLEKSRLLSDRFSAERPKGSFSTLEIQRTEQGDSAMYLCASSLLGTGNEQYFGPGTRLTVT.

The V call is TRBV9, the J call TRBJ1-2; D might be TRBD1 (5 bases). The CDR3 contains 15 residues. CDR1 is SGDLS and CDR2 is YYNGEE in the germline V gene. Trimming cost V 3 bases and J 4 bases, with 16 bases left between them. In DNA, the CDR3 is TGTGCCAGCAGCGCCCAACTACAGGCTTTCTATGGCTACACCTTC. It codes for CASSAQLQAFYGYTF.

This chain joins TRBV10-3 and TRBJ2-3; 10 bases fit TRBD2. V shed 10 bases, J shed 2 bases, and the junction held 12 bases outside the gene matches. CDR3 size: 16 residues. In germline, CDR1 is ENHRY, CDR2 SYGVKD. The CDR3 is CATWGGLARNTDTQYF. CDR3 sequence (DNA): TGTGCCACTTGGGGGGGACTAGCGAGGAACACAGATACGCAGTATTTT.

The gene calls are TRBV6-4 and TRBJ1-1; D ambiguous. The CDR3 spans 15 residues. Germline assignment: CDR1 MRHNA and CDR2 SNTAGT. V was clipped by 5 bases and J by 4 bases, with 17 bases between them. The CDR3 spells CASSPSPAGGTEAFF. Here the CDR3 DNA reads TGTGCCAGCAGTCCGAGCCCCGCCGGCGGCACTGAAGCTTTCTTT.

The chain joins TRBV27 to TRBJ2-7; possibly TRBD1 for D (5 bases). The CDR3 runs to 16 residues. V lost 5 bases to trimming and J lost 4 bases, with 21 bases between them. Germline V lookup: CDR1 MNHEY, CDR2 SMNVEV (reference sequence). The CDR3, as DNA: TGTGCCAGCAGTCCCCCTTACCCTCGGACACAATACGAGCAGTACTTC. It encodes CASSPPYPRTQYEQYF.

This chain joins TRBV11-3 and TRBJ1-2; D may be TRBD1 (6 bases). The germline V gene encodes CDR1 SGHNT and CDR2 YENEEA. V was shortened by 1 base and J by 8 bases, with 11 bases between the two germline ends. The CDR3 contains 13 residues. CDR3 sequence reads: CASSLGGAQGYTF. DNA of the CDR3: TGTGCCAGCAGCTTAGGGGGGGCGCAAGGCTACACCTTC. The full variable domain, completed using reference TRBV11-3 and TRBJ1-2, is EAGVVQSPRYKIIEKKQPVAFWCNPISGHNTLYWYLQNLGQGPELLIRYENEEAVDDSQLPKDRFSAERLKGVDSTLKIQPAELGDSAVYLCASSLGGAQGYTFGSGTRLTVV.

CDR3 sequence reads: CASSYSRTGYTF. The CDR3 DNA sequence: TGTGCCAGCAGTTACTCAAGGACCGGCTACACCTTC. This rearrangement joins TRBV6-5 to TRBJ1-2; D call uncertain. CDR1 is MNHEY and CDR2 is SVGAGI in the germline V gene. The CDR3 extends over 12 amino acids. V was trimmed by 0 bases and J by 8 bases, leaving 7 bases between them.

This chain joins TRBV4-3 and TRBJ2-1; no clear D. Trimming cost V 4 bases and J 5 bases, with 9 bases left between them. Germline CDR1 and CDR2: LGHNA and YSLEER. The CDR3 contains 13 residues. The CDR3 nucleotides are TGCGCCAGCAGCCTATTAACCCACAATGAGCAGTTCTTC. As protein: CASSLLTHNEQFF.

This rearrangement joins TRBV6-1 to TRBJ2-5, with TRBD1 as a possible D gene (6 bases). CDR3 length: 17 amino acids. V was trimmed by 1 base and J by 0 bases, leaving 15 bases between them. Germline V CDR1 and CDR2: MNHNS, SASEGT. CDR3 in amino acids: CASSEEKGTGYQETQYF. In DNA form, the CDR3 reads TGTGCCAGCAGTGAAGAGAAGGGTACAGGGTACCAAGAGACCCAGTACTTC.

The J gene is TRBJ2-5, the V gene TRBV5-1, with 7 positions matching TRBD1. Per germline, CDR1 SGHRS and CDR2 YFSETQ. The junction had 6 bases not matched to a gene; V was cut back by 0 bases and J by 4 bases. The CDR3 is 15 amino acids. The CDR3 reads CASSLARGPRETQYF. The CDR3, as DNA: TGCGCCAGCAGCTTGGCAAGGGGGCCAAGAGAGACCCAGTACTTC.

The chain couples TRBV7-6 to TRBJ2-3; D gene unclear. CDR1 and CDR2 from the germline V gene are SGHVS and FNYEAQ. The length of the CDR3 is 13 residues. V was trimmed by 5 bases and J by 6 bases, leaving 12 bases between them. The CDR3 region is CASSPGPEDTQYF. The DNA of the CDR3 is TGTGCCAGCAGCCCCGGTCCCGAGGATACGCAGTATTTT.

This clone was picked up a small number of times. The chain joins TRBV6-6 to TRBJ1-2, with TRBD1 identical over 7 bases. Germline V gene sequence: CDR1 MNHNY, CDR2 SVGAGI (reference sequence). V lost 6 bases, J lost 7 bases, and 5 bases stayed unmatched. This CDR3 is built from 12 residues. CDR3 protein: CASSHDRAGYTF. Here the CDR3 DNA reads TGTGCCAGCAGCCACGACAGGGCTGGCTACACCTTC.